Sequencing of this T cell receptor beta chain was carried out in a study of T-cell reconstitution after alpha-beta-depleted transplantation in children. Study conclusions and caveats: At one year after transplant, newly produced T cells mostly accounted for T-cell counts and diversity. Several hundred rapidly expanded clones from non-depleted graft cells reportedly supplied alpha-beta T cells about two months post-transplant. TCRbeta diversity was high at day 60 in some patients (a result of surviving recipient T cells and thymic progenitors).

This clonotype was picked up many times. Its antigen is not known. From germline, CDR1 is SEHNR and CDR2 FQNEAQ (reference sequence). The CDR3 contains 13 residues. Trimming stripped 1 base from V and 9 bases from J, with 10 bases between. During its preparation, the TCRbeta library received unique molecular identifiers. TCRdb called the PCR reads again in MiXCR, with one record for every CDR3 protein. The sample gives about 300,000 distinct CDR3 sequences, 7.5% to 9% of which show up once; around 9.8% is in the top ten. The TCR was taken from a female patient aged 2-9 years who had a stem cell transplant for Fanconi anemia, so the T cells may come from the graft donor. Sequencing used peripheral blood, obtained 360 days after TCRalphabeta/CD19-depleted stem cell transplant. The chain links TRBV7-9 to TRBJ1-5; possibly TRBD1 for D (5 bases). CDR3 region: CASSLGRDRPQHF. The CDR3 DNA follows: TGTGCCAGCAGCTTAGGCAGGGACCGGCCCCAGCATTTT.